A single sample gave rise to the 12 T cell receptor beta chains below, sequenced in a study of chemoradiotherapy in HPV16-positive cancers. The assay was immunoSEQ multiplex PCR, and TCRdb's table has in-frame clones only and misses some. The sample has about 7,600 clones, roughly 83% seen once. The sequencing here drew on blood, taken from a patient who underwent chemoradiotherapy. The receptors were sampled from a human donor with HPV-associated anogenital cancer.

The chain has TRBV2 and TRBJ1-6; D not resolved. The CDR3 has 16 amino acids. Trimming stripped 4 bases from V and 5 bases from J, with 15 bases between. CDR1 SNHLY and CDR2 FYNNEI come from the germline V gene. CDR3: CASSGNGGMNNSPLHF. The CDR3 nucleotides read TGTGCCAGCAGTGGGAATGGAGGAATGAATAATTCACCCCTCCACTTT. Supplemented by reference TRBV2 and TRBJ1-6, the full variable domain reads EPEVTQTPSHQVTQMGQEVILRCVPISNHLYFYWYRQILGQKVEFLVSFYNNEISEKSEIFDDQFSVERPDGSNFTLKIRSTKLEDSAMYFCASSGNGGMNNSPLHFGNGTRLTVT.

CDR3 coding DNA: TGTGCCAGCAGCTTTCGCGGACTAGCGGGGGGGAGCTCCTACAATGAGCAGTTCTTC. Translating it yields CASSFRGLAGGSSYNEQFF. The rearrangement joins TRBV5-6 to TRBJ2-1; 15 bases fit TRBD2. This CDR3 has 19 amino acids. Trimming at V came to 2 bases and at J to 0 bases, leaving 6 bases not matched to a gene. Germline V CDR1 and CDR2: SGHDT, YYEEEE.

The chain joins TRBV27 to TRBJ1-2; possible D gene TRBD1, 5 bases. There are 11 residues in the CDR3. V dropped 4 bases and J dropped 8 bases, with 8 bases sitting between them. In germline, CDR1 is MNHEY, CDR2 SMNVEV (reference sequence). This CDR3 reads CASSSGKGYTF. CDR3 bases: TGTGCCAGCAGTTCAGGGAAGGGCTACACCTTC.

V gene TRBV6-1 combines with J gene TRBJ1-2, with a tentative D call TRBD1 (6 bases). The germline CDR1 and CDR2 sequences are MNHNS and SASEGT. V lost 2 bases and J 7 bases, leaving 17 bases between the germline ends. This CDR3 region has 15 residues. Here the CDR3 reads CASSELQGSFGGYTF. In DNA, the CDR3 is TGTGCCAGCAGTGAATTACAGGGTTCGTTCGGTGGCTACACCTTC.

This rearrangement joins TRBV18 to TRBJ2-2, with 9 bases that match TRBD1. This CDR3 region has 16 residues. V shed 6 bases and J 4 bases; nucleotides not matched to a gene: 9. CDR1 is KGHSH, CDR2 LQKENI, per germline. This CDR3 is CASSRTGGAATGELFF. The CDR3 DNA follows: TGTGCCAGCTCGCGAACAGGGGGCGCCGCCACCGGGGAGCTGTTTTTT. The variable domain in full, with the rest retrieved from reference TRBV18 and TRBJ2-2, is NAGVMQNPRHLVRRRGQEARLRCSPMKGHSHVYWYRQLPEEGLKFMVYLQKENIIDESGMPKERFSAEFPKEGPSILRIQQVVRGDSAAYFCASSRTGGAATGELFFGEGSRLTVL.

This chain connects TRBV2 to TRBJ2-7, with a possible D match to TRBD1 (5 bases). The germline CDR1 and CDR2 sequences are SNHLY and FYNNEI. This CDR3 contains 12 residues. V was trimmed by 8 bases and J by 9 bases, leaving 17 bases between them. DNA for the CDR3: TGTGCCAGCCATGGAAGTGGGGCAGCGCAGTACTTC. This translates into CASHGSGAAQYF. Looking up the rest from reference TRBV2 and TRBJ2-7 gives the full variable domain: EPEVTQTPSHQVTQMGQEVILRCVPISNHLYFYWYRQILGQKVEFLVSFYNNEISEKSEIFDDQFSVERPDGSNFTLKIRSTKLEDSAMYFCASHGSGAAQYFGPGTRLTVT.

The V call is TRBV7-2, the J call TRBJ1-5, with D possibly being TRBD1 (6 bases). This CDR3 has 14 amino acids. Trimming took off 4 bases at V and 5 bases at J, with 12 bases between the two ends. Germline assignment: CDR1 SGHTA and CDR2 FQGNSA. CDR3 in DNA: TGTGCCAGCAGCTCAGGGGTACGAGATCAGCCCCAGCATTTT. Translating gives CASSSGVRDQPQHF.

The chain recombines TRBV2 with TRBJ2-1; D unclear. V was pared by 4 bases and J by 4 bases, with 11 bases between. The CDR3 sequence is 14 residues long. CDR1 SNHLY and CDR2 FYNNEI come from the germline V gene. The CDR3: CASSALETYNEQFF. The DNA for the CDR3 is TGTGCCAGCAGTGCTCTAGAAACTTACAATGAGCAGTTCTTC. Full variable domain (rest looked up from reference TRBV2 and TRBJ2-1): EPEVTQTPSHQVTQMGQEVILRCVPISNHLYFYWYRQILGQKVEFLVSFYNNEISEKSEIFDDQFSVERPDGSNFTLKIRSTKLEDSAMYFCASSALETYNEQFFGPGTRLTVL.

V and J are TRBV11-2 and TRBJ2-2; D call uncertain. This CDR3 region has 14 residues. Trimming pared 1 base from V and 6 bases from J, leaving 9 bases between. Looked up from germline, CDR1 is SGHAT and CDR2 is FQNNGV. CDR3 in DNA: TGTGCCAGCAGCTTAGGTCTAAGCTCCGGGGAGCTGTTTTTT. It codes for CASSLGLSSGELFF.

The V and J genes are TRBV6-5 and TRBJ1-6; TRBD1 aligns across 12 bases. CDR1 MNHEY and CDR2 SVGAGI come from the germline V gene. V dropped 4 bases and J dropped 9; count of bases not matched to a gene: 4. There are 15 residues in the CDR3. The CDR3 DNA reads as TGTGCCAGCAGTTTGGGGACAGGGGGCCGTTCACCCCTCCACTTT. Protein product: CASSLGTGGRSPLHF.

V is TRBV6-1 and J is TRBJ1-1, with D possibly matching TRBD1 (6 bases). V dropped 11 bases and J dropped 4 bases, with 11 bases sitting between them. Germline V lookup: CDR1 MNHNS, CDR2 SASEGT. This CDR3 has 11 amino acids. CDR3 nucleotide sequence: TGTGCCGGTCAGGGGAGCACTGAAGCTTTCTTT. Its protein is CAGQGSTEAFF.

DNA for the CDR3: TGTGCCAGCAGCCCTGGGGTAGGGGGGGGGTACCAAGAGACCCAGTACTTC. Its protein is CASSPGVGGGYQETQYF. This rearrangement joins TRBV5-4 to TRBJ2-5; a possible D gene is TRBD2 (7 bases). CDR1 SGHNT and CDR2 YYREEE come from the germline V gene (reference sequence). V lost 4 bases and J lost 0, with 19 bases in between. The CDR3 loop spans 17 amino acids.